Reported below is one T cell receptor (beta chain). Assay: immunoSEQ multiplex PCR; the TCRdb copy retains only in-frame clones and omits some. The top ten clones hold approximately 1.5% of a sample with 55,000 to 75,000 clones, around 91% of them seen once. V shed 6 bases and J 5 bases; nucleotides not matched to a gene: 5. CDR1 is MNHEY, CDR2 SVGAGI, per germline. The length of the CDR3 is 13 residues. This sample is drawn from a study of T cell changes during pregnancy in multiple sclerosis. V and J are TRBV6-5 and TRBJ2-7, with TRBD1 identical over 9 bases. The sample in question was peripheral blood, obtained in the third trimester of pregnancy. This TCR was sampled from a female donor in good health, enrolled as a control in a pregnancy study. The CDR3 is CASSRQGGDEQYF. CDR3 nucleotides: TGTGCCAGCAGCCGACAGGGGGGAGACGAGCAGTACTTC.